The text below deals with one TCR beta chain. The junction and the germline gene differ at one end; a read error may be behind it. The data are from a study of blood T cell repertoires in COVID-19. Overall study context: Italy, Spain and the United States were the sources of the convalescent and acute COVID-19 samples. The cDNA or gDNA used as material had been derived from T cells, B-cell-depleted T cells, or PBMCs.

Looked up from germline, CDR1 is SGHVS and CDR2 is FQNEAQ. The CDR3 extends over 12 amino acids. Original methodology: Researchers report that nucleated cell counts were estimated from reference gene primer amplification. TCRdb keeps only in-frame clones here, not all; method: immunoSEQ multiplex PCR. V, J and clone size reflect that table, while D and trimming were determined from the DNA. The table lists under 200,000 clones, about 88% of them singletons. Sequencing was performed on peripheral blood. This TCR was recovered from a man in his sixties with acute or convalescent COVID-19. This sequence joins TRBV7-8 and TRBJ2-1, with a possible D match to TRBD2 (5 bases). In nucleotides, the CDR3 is TGTGCCAGCAGCCTAGCACGGGGAGAGCAGTTCTTC. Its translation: CASSLARGEQFF.